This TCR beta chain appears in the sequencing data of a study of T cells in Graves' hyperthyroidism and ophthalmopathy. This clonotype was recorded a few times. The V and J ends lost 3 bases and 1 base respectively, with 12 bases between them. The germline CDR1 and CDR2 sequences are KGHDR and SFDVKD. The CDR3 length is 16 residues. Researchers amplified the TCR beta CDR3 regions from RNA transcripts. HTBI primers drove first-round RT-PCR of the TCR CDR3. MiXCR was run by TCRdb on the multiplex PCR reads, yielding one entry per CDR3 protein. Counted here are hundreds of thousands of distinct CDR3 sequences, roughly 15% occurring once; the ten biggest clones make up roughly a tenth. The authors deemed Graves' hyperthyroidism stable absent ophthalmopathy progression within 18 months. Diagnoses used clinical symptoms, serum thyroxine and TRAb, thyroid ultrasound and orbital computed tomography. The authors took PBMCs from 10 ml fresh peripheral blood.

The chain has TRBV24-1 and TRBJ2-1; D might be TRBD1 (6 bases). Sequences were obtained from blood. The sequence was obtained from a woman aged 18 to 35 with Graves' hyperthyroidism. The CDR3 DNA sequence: TGTGCCACCAGTGATCCGACAGGAAGGTCCTACAATGAGCAGTTCTTC. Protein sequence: CATSDPTGRSYNEQFF.